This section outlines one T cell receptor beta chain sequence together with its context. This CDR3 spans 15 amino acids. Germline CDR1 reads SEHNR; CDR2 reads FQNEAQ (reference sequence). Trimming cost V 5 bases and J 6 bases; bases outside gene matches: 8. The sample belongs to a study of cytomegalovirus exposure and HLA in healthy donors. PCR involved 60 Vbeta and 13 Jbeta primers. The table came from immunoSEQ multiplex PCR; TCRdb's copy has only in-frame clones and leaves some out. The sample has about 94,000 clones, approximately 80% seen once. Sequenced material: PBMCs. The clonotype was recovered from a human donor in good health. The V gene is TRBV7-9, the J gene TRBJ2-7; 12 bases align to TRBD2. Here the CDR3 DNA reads TGTGCCAGCAGCCAGACGACTAGCGGGAGAGGCGAGCAGTACTTC. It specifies CASSQTTSGRGEQYF.